The clone carrying this TCR beta chain was observed many times. Its antigen is not identified. The record originates from a study of T cells after yellow fever vaccination. On the study more broadly: SMART-Seq v4 Ultra Low Input prepared the low-cell-number fractions.

The CDR3 has 9 residues. V lost 10 bases to trimming and J lost 6 bases, with 4 bases between them. Germline V gene sequence: CDR1 MDHEN, CDR2 SYDVKM. MiXCR, applied by TCRdb to the 5' RACE reads, yields one record per CDR3 protein. The table records some 110,000 distinct CDR3 sequences, 8.4% of them present only once. Study-level points and caveats: Researchers noted that a small share of clonotypes showed up in both CD4 and CD8 compartments. A secondary response was less intense yet reached its peak sooner, at day 5 versus 15.

The V call is TRBV28, the J call TRBJ2-1; no clear D. This sequence originates from a man aged 25-40 years who received the YFV17D yellow fever vaccine. Sequenced here: CD8+ T cells sorted from PBMCs, sampled 45 days after the yellow fever booster vaccination. In nucleotides, the CDR3 is TGTGCCATCGGCAATGAGCAGTTCTTC. Translated, it gives CAIGNEQFF.